This TCR beta chain was recovered during a study of shared clonotypes between healthy human individuals. Study-wide context: CD4 naive and CD4 memory each took three plates per donor, while CD8 naive took two and CD8 memory one.

Once extracted for a subset, genomic DNA was divided evenly among several immunoSEQ plates. Clones were read by immunoSEQ multiplex PCR, and TCRdb kept only the in-frame ones, dropping some. The profile shows around 640,000 clones, about 96% of them singletons. Germline CDR1 is SGHRS and CDR2 is YFSETQ. CDR3 length: 14 amino acids. Between the trimmed V and J ends, which lost 8 bases and 0 bases, there was a span of 15 bases. A word on this clone: Its matching antigen is unknown.

Study-wide results and limits: The study's rarefaction showed incomplete sorted-subset sequencing despite large depth.

Positive CCR7 selection of CD45RO-negative cells yielded the naive CD8 cells, and terminally differentiated effector memory CD45RA+ cells were excluded. This clonotype was sampled from a woman aged 25 to 45 in good health. The chain recombines TRBV5-1 with TRBJ2-7; D is possibly TRBD1 (6 bases). Material for sequencing was naive CD8+ T cells sorted from blood. The CDR3 loop reads CASTRGTFSYEQYF. In nucleotides, the CDR3 is TGCGCCAGTACCAGGGGTACCTTCTCCTACGAGCAGTACTTC.